This TCR beta chain was documented in a study of sequential checkpoint blockade in melanoma (dated by TCRdb to 2018 to 2020). Background for the entire study: Patients were randomized 1:1 to first-line nivolumab followed by ipilimumab (arm A) or ipilimumab followed by nivolumab (arm B). Maintenance nivolumab was given following each of the two trial sequences. DNA from 75 to 100 melanoma tumor samples collected before treatment underwent TCRbeta immunosequencing. Matched tumor biopsies were taken from around 20 patients before treatment and at week 13, after single-agent nivolumab (arm A) or ipilimumab (arm B). The same lesion was the source of approximately 80% of the matched pre- and post-treatment tumor biopsy pairs. Study-wide conclusions, independent of this receptor: Achieving clinical benefit was about 30 times more likely for patients whose tumor T-cell fraction and clonality increased by week 13. In the nivolumab-first arm (arm A), an association was found between pretreatment tumor TIL clonality and response (P = .04). Within-arm analyses of tumor T-cell fraction were limited by small sample sizes and reduced statistical power. The model for predicting response that combines TCR metrics with mutation burden needs to be validated in larger, independent patient cohorts. PD-L1 staining and CD8+ T-cell counts correlated with tumor T-cell fraction and clonality, whereas mutational load did not.

Including cysteine and phenylalanine, the CDR3 has 12 amino acids. Of the read, only the CDR3 DNA is kept; its 36 bases are in frame from base 1. V is reduced by 0 bases and J by 6 bases, leaving a spacing of 3 bases between them. As encoded in the germline V gene, CDR1 is MNHGY while CDR2 is SAAAGT. There are a few counts of this clone. Its binding antigen is unknown. No much larger clone is present one base from it, and per-base qualities are unavailable. The immunoSEQ Assay was used to immunosequence TCRbeta CDR3 regions from genomic DNA. Before high-throughput sequencing, the genomic DNA was amplified using bias-controlled multiplex PCR. The authors processed their data as follows. To quantify the absolute abundance of each unique TCRbeta CDR3 region, the sequences were collapsed and filtered. Clonality, defined as 1 minus Pielou's evenness, was calculated using only productive rearrangements. To compute tumor T-cell fraction, TCRbeta template counts were normalized to usable DNA, with usable DNA estimated from several housekeeping genes. A previously published method was used to identify clones whose frequencies were significantly greater in on-treatment samples than in baseline samples. Imported from immuneACCESS, the table was reduced by TCRdb to in-frame sequences with V and J called. These copies leave out some clones; in studies compared against another copy, an unresolved V gene accounts for under half, and the cause of the remainder is not known. That table is the source of V, J and clone size, and D and trimming were worked out from the DNA. The sample data list 8,000 to 10,000 clones, and about 24% of these were observed just once. The ten top clones hold less than 20% of the sample.

The treatment or condition label on this specimen signifies: randomized to nivolumab then ipilimumab (arm A) or the reverse (arm B). None of the patients in the trial had previously been given DNA-damaging chemotherapy. The samples were obtained from melanoma patients enrolled in CheckMate 064, an open-label, randomized phase II trial testing sequential checkpoint blockade. Genomic DNA from formalin-fixed paraffin-embedded (FFPE) tissue samples served as the input for tumor TCR sequencing. The sequence is built from TRBV6-8 and TRBJ2-1; no D gene is confidently identified. This TCR derives from a human donor with melanoma. The sample was tumor tissue (inferred from file names), taken from a patient given nivolumab and ipilimumab in sequence. The CDR3 in this case is CASSYSSNEQFF. The DNA sequence is TGTGCCAGCAGTTACTCTAGCAATGAGCAGTTCTTC.